These 28 T cell receptor beta chains were all obtained from the same sample, sequenced in a study of blood T cell repertoires in COVID-19. The assay was immunoSEQ multiplex PCR, and TCRdb's table has in-frame clones only and misses some. Of about 250,000 clones listed, over 80% were seen once; the top ten hold about 1.5%. Source material: peripheral blood. The receptors here all came from a woman in her 40s who had recovered from COVID-19.

The J gene is TRBJ1-1, the V gene TRBV30; 7 positions agree with TRBD1. This CDR3 region has 12 residues. The V segment lost 6 bases and the J segment 7 bases; nucleotides outside the gene matches: 8. CDR1 is GTSNPN and CDR2 is SVGIG in the germline V gene (reference sequence). The DNA for the CDR3 is TGTGCCTGCCTTGACAGGGCCAGTGAAGCTTTCTTT. It encodes CACLDRASEAFF.

The chain employs TRBV5-4 and TRBJ2-7; the D gene is possibly TRBD1 (5 bases). V dropped 0 bases and J dropped 3 bases, with 13 bases sitting between them. The CDR3 contains 15 residues. CDR1 and CDR2 from the germline V gene are SGHNT and YYREEE (reference sequence). CDR3 loop: CASSLAGNLVYEQYF. The CDR3 DNA reads TGTGCCAGCAGCTTGGCAGGGAATCTCGTCTACGAGCAGTACTTC.

The chain is built from TRBV30 and TRBJ2-2, with D perhaps TRBD2 (6 bases). The CDR3 has 13 amino acids. The germline V gene has CDR1 GTSNPN and CDR2 SVGIG (reference sequence). Trimming stripped 6 bases from V and 3 bases from J, with 11 bases between. The CDR3 protein is CACWGTYTGELFF. The CDR3 DNA sequence: TGTGCCTGTTGGGGGACTTACACCGGGGAGCTGTTTTTT.

The chain has TRBV4-1 and TRBJ2-3; TRBD2 aligns across 9 bases. Trimming at V came to 4 bases and at J to 3 bases, leaving 5 bases not matched to a gene. Germline-derived CDR1 and CDR2 are MGHRA and YSYEKL. CDR3 length: 15 amino acids. The CDR3 region is CASSPGTSFTDTQYF. The CDR3 nucleotides are TGCGCCAGCAGCCCAGGGACTAGCTTTACAGATACGCAGTATTTT.

The V call is TRBV4-1, the J call TRBJ1-1, with TRBD1 identical over 8 bases. This CDR3 has 16 amino acids. V lost 0 bases and J lost 4; bases outside the gene matches: 7. Per germline, CDR1 MGHRA and CDR2 YSYEKL. The CDR3 DNA sequence: TGCGCCAGCAGCCAAGATGGCTGGGACAGGCTCACTGAAGCTTTCTTT. It translates to CASSQDGWDRLTEAFF.

The gene calls are TRBV7-6 and TRBJ1-6; D call uncertain. The CDR3 totals 16 residues. V lost 3 bases and J lost 0, with 9 bases in between. Germline values: CDR1 SGHVS, CDR2 FNYEAQ. In nucleotides, the CDR3 is TGTGCCAGCAGCTTGGGCCAGAGCTCCTATAATTCACCCCTCCACTTT. Translating gives CASSLGQSSYNSPLHF.

The chain uses TRBV11-3 and TRBJ2-7, with 8 bases lining up with TRBD2. J gave up 6 bases and V 2 bases, and 9 bases lay outside the gene matches. This CDR3 contains 15 residues. Germline V gives CDR1 SGHNT, CDR2 YENEEA. CDR3 sequence: CASSLYLRTSREQYF. The DNA of the CDR3 is TGTGCCAGCAGCTTATACCTTCGGACTAGCCGCGAGCAGTACTTC. The variable domain in full, with the rest retrieved from reference TRBV11-3 and TRBJ2-7, is EAGVVQSPRYKIIEKKQPVAFWCNPISGHNTLYWYLQNLGQGPELLIRYENEEAVDDSQLPKDRFSAERLKGVDSTLKIQPAELGDSAVYLCASSLYLRTSREQYFGPGTRLTVT.

V and J are TRBV2 and TRBJ2-5; 11 nucleotides line up with TRBD1. V was clipped by 7 bases and J by 2 bases; unmatched bases: 6. This CDR3 has 15 amino acids. Looked up from germline, CDR1 is SNHLY and CDR2 is FYNNEI. The CDR3 loop is CASTGQGAGQETQYF. CDR3 coding DNA: TGTGCCAGCACCGGACAGGGGGCTGGACAAGAGACCCAGTACTTC.

The chain uses TRBV6-5 and TRBJ2-7; TRBD2 matches 8 bases. V lost 6 bases to trimming and J lost 6 bases; unmatched junction nucleotides: 10. Per the germline V gene, CDR1 is MNHEY and CDR2 is SVGAGI. The CDR3 runs 14 residues. DNA of the CDR3: TGTGCCAGCAGCATACGGGGGGGGCCGAGCGAGCAGTACTTC. Its translation: CASSIRGGPSEQYF.

The chain combines TRBV7-9 with TRBJ1-4; 9 bases fit TRBD1. The CDR3 covers 17 residues. The V gene's germline CDR1 is SEHNR and CDR2 FQNEAQ (reference sequence). V dropped 1 base and J dropped 0; count of bases not matched to a gene: 3. DNA of the CDR3: TGTGCCAGCAGCTTAGGGAGACAGGGGGCAACTAATGAAAAACTGTTTTTT. Translated: CASSLGRQGATNEKLFF.

This chain uses TRBV7-9 with TRBJ2-7; 10 nucleotides align to TRBD2. Germline trimming cut 4 bases from V and 0 bases from J; bases unmatched to any gene: 3. The CDR3 loop spans 15 amino acids. CDR1 and CDR2 (germline): SEHNR, FQNEAQ (reference sequence). The CDR3 nucleotides read TGTGCCAGCAGCTCAACTAGCGGGAACTCCTACGAGCAGTACTTC. Encoded protein: CASSSTSGNSYEQYF.

This chain links TRBV19 with TRBJ1-5; D is unresolved. Germline CDR1 LNHDA, CDR2 SQIVND (reference sequence). The CDR3 is 15 residues long. The V and J ends lost 5 bases and 2 bases respectively, with 13 bases between them. The CDR3 sequence: CASSPGPSGNQPQHF. In nucleotides, the CDR3 is TGTGCCAGTAGTCCAGGCCCATCTGGCAATCAGCCCCAGCATTTT.

V gene TRBV2 combines with J gene TRBJ1-5; 7 bases match TRBD1. Trimming at V came to 3 bases and at J to 11 bases, leaving 16 bases not matched to a gene. There are 16 residues in the CDR3. In germline, CDR1 is SNHLY, CDR2 FYNNEI. The chain's CDR3 is CASSEDRMGRWGAQHF. For the CDR3, the DNA is TGTGCCAGCAGTGAGGACAGGATGGGCCGTTGGGGGGCCCAGCATTTT.

Only a few counts were recorded for this clone. CDR3: CASGLGTVGTEAFF. The CDR3 DNA reads TGTGCCAGCGGACTTGGGACAGTTGGGACTGAAGCTTTCTTT. V is TRBV28 and J is TRBJ1-1; 7 bases align to TRBD1. CDR1 and CDR2 from the germline V gene are MDHEN and SYDVKM. The CDR3 consists of 14 residues. V was pared by 8 bases and J by 5 bases, with 11 bases of the junction left unmatched.

This clone turned up a few times. The CDR3 is CASSRLAGSQETQYF. The CDR3 DNA reads as TGCGCCAGCAGTCGTCTGGCGGGGAGCCAAGAGACCCAGTACTTC. The J gene is TRBJ2-5, the V gene TRBV4-1; D might be TRBD2 (6 bases). The CDR3 has 15 residues. Trimming left V 6 bases short and J 1 base short, with 15 bases between. CDR1 and CDR2 (germline): MGHRA, YSYEKL.

This rearrangement joins TRBV9 to TRBJ2-1, with 12 nucleotides matching TRBD2. The germline V gene encodes CDR1 SGDLS and CDR2 YYNGEE. J gave up 6 bases and V 5 bases, and 6 bases lay outside the gene matches. The CDR3 totals 15 residues. In nucleotides, the CDR3 is TGTGCCAGCAGTGCTCCTAGCGGGGGGGCCAATGAGCAGTTCTTC. Its protein is CASSAPSGGANEQFF.

The chain uses TRBV5-1 and TRBJ2-2; 11 positions match TRBD1. The J segment lost 6 bases and the V segment lost 4 bases, leaving 8 bases of the junction unmatched. The CDR3 runs 16 residues. CDR1 and CDR2 from the germline V gene are SGHRS and YFSETQ. In DNA form, the CDR3 reads TGCGCCAGCAGCCCAAGGACAGGGGGCTGGTCCGGGGAGCTGTTTTTT. Translation: CASSPRTGGWSGELFF.

V is TRBV28 and J is TRBJ1-6; no clear D gene. CDR3 size: 15 residues. Per the germline V gene, CDR1 is MDHEN and CDR2 is SYDVKM. V lost 2 bases and J 7 bases, leaving 12 bases between the germline ends. The CDR3 region has the DNA TGTGCCAGCAGTTTAGGTGGGCAGATGAATTCACCCCTCCACTTT. It codes for CASSLGGQMNSPLHF.

The chain couples TRBV5-1 to TRBJ1-2, with 7 bases that match TRBD1. Trimming removed 0 bases from V and 7 bases from J; junction bases left unmatched: 3. This CDR3 spans 13 amino acids. CDR1 SGHRS and CDR2 YFSETQ come from the germline V gene. The CDR3 sequence is CASSLGQGVGYTF. CDR3 nucleotides: TGCGCCAGCAGCTTGGGGCAGGGGGTTGGCTACACCTTC.

The chain employs TRBV6-5 and TRBJ1-1; perhaps TRBD1 as D (6 bases). The CDR3 is 13 residues long. V gave up 6 bases and J gave up 3 bases, with 11 bases separating them. Germline-derived CDR1 and CDR2 are MNHEY and SVGAGI. CDR3 residues: CASRFNRDTEAFF. The CDR3, as DNA: TGTGCCAGCAGGTTCAACAGGGACACTGAAGCTTTCTTT.

V is TRBV7-9 and J is TRBJ2-1; 7 positions match TRBD1. The junction had 14 bases not matched to a gene; V was cut back by 5 bases and J by 10 bases. CDR1 and CDR2 from the germline V gene are SEHNR and FQNEAQ (reference sequence). This CDR3 region has 15 residues. The CDR3 DNA is TGTGCCAGCAGCCGGTTGGGACAGTCCATGAAAGAGCAGTTCTTC. This sequence encodes CASSRLGQSMKEQFF.

This clone was picked up one time. The chain couples TRBV11-3 to TRBJ2-2; possible D gene TRBD2, 6 bases. The ends were cut back, 5 bases at V and 3 bases at J, with 16 bases in the middle. CDR1 is SGHNT and CDR2 is YENEEA in the germline V gene. The CDR3 spans 16 residues. Written as DNA, the CDR3 is TGTGCCAGCAGCCAGGGACTCCGGGGAGACACCGGGGAGCTGTTTTTT. It encodes CASSQGLRGDTGELFF.

J is TRBJ2-7 and V is TRBV5-1; D not resolved. The CDR3 consists of 13 residues. CDR1 is SGHRS and CDR2 is YFSETQ in the germline V gene. The V and J ends lost 4 bases and 4 bases respectively, with 12 bases between them. The CDR3 spells CASSKNGQYEQYF. CDR3 bases: TGCGCCAGCAGCAAGAATGGGCAGTACGAGCAGTACTTC.

CDR3 sequence reads: CAWTKTGELFF. CDR3 DNA: TGTGCCTGGACCAAAACCGGGGAGCTGTTTTTT. The genes are TRBV30 and TRBJ2-2, with no clear D. Per the germline V gene, CDR1 is GTSNPN and CDR2 is SVGIG (reference sequence). Trimming left V 4 bases short and J 5 bases short, with 5 bases between. The CDR3 length is 11 residues. The variable domain in full, completed from reference TRBV30 and TRBJ2-2, reads SQTIHQWPATLVQPVGSPLSLECTVEGTSNPNLYWYRQAAGRGLQLLFYSVGIGQISSEVPQNLSASRPQDRQFILSSKKLLLSDSGFYLCAWTKTGELFFGEGSRLTVL.

The chain recombines TRBV19 with TRBJ2-2; 8 positions match TRBD2. The germline CDR1 and CDR2 sequences are LNHDA and SQIVND (reference sequence). The CDR3 extends over 17 amino acids. V shed 10 bases and J 6 bases; nucleotides not matched to a gene: 19. Here the CDR3 DNA reads TGTGCCACCCACCCCGCGGGGGGCCCTCGATTGTCCGGGGAGCTGTTTTTT. Amino acids: CATHPAGGPRLSGELFF.

This clone was picked up many times. The chain employs TRBV28 and TRBJ1-1; a possible D gene is TRBD1 (6 bases). Trimming stripped 7 bases from V and 1 base from J, with 16 bases between. Germline values: CDR1 MDHEN, CDR2 SYDVKM. This CDR3 comprises 15 residues. In DNA form, the CDR3 reads TGTGCCAGCACCCCTGGGGCAGGGGAGAACACTGAAGCTTTCTTT. It translates to CASTPGAGENTEAFF.

This sequence joins TRBV6-4 and TRBJ2-3; 9 bases fit TRBD1. The germline CDR1 and CDR2 sequences are MRHNA and SNTAGT. The CDR3 is made up of 13 amino acids. V trimming: 5 bases; J trimming: 4 bases; junction bases outside the gene matches: 1. The CDR3 nucleotides read TGTGCCAGCAGTAGACAGGGGGCAGATACGCAGTATTTT. Protein: CASSRQGADTQYF.

CDR3 residues: CASSPGQGDTGELFF. CDR3 DNA: TGTGCCAGCAGTCCCGGACAGGGGGACACCGGGGAGCTGTTTTTT. This chain uses TRBV5-4 with TRBJ2-2; 10 nucleotides line up with TRBD1. The trim removed 5 bases at V and 3 bases at J, leaving 4 bases unmatched. Germline V gene sequence: CDR1 SGHNT, CDR2 YYREEE (reference sequence). This CDR3 is built from 15 residues.